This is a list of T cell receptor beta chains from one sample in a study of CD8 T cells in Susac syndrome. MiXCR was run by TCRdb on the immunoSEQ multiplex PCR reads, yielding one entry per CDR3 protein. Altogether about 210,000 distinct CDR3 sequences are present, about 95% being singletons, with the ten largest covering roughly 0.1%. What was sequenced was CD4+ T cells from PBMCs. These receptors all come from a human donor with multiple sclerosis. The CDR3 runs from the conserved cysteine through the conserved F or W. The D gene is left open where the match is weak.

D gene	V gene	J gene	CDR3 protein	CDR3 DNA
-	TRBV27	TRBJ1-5	CASSPQGVNQPQHF	TGTGCCAGCAGTCCTCAGGGTGTAAATCAGCCCCAGCATTTT
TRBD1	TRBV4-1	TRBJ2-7	CASSQVAGGNEQYF	TGCGCCAGCAGCCAAGTCGCAGGGGGTAACGAGCAGTACTTC
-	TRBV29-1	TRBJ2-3	CSVSSGYTDTQYF	TGCAGCGTTTCAAGCGGATACACAGATACGCAGTATTTT
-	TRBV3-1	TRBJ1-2	CASSQGHGNGYTF	TGTGCCAGCAGCCAAGGACACGGAAATGGCTACACCTTC
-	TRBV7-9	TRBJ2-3	CASSQPSSTDTQYF	TGTGCCAGCAGCCAACCCTCTAGCACAGATACGCAGTATTTT
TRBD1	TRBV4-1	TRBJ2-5	CASSQLGTGMYQETQYF	TGCGCCAGCAGCCAATTGGGGACAGGGATGTACCAAGAGACCCAGTACTTC
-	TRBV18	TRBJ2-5	CASSRKQEVETQYF	TGTGCCAGCTCACGTAAACAAGAGGTCGAGACCCAGTACTTC
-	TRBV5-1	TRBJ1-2	CASSWDNYGYTF	TGCGCCAGCAGCTGGGACAACTATGGCTACACCTTC
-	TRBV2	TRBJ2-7	CASSYQRTGDYEQYF	TGTGCCAGCAGCTATCAGAGGACTGGGGACTACGAGCAGTACTTC
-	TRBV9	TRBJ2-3	CASSVGTASTDTQYF	TGTGCCAGCAGCGTAGGGACGGCTAGCACAGATACGCAGTATTTT
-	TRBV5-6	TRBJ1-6	CASSLALGTLHF	TGTGCCAGCAGCTTGGCCCTAGGGACCCTCCACTTT
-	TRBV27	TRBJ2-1	CASRPTAYNEQFF	TGTGCCAGCAGACCAACAGCCTACAATGAGCAGTTCTTC
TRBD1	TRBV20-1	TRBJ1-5	CSASRGGSNQPQHF	TGCAGTGCTAGTAGAGGGGGCAGCAATCAGCCCCAGCATTTT
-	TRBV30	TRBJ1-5	CAWSRKDQPQHF	TGTGCCTGGAGCCGGAAGGATCAGCCCCAGCATTTT
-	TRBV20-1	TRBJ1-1	CSARDLGVVTEAFF	TGCAGTGCTAGAGATCTGGGGGTGGTCACTGAAGCTTTCTTT
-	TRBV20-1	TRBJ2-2	CSARDYTGELFF	TGCAGTGCGCGGGACTACACCGGGGAGCTGTTTTTT
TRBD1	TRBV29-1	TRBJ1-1	CSVMTGMNTEAFF	TGCAGCGTCATGACAGGGATGAACACTGAAGCTTTCTTT
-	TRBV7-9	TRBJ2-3	CASSHDSTDTQYF	TGTGCCAGCAGCCACGATAGCACAGATACGCAGTATTTT